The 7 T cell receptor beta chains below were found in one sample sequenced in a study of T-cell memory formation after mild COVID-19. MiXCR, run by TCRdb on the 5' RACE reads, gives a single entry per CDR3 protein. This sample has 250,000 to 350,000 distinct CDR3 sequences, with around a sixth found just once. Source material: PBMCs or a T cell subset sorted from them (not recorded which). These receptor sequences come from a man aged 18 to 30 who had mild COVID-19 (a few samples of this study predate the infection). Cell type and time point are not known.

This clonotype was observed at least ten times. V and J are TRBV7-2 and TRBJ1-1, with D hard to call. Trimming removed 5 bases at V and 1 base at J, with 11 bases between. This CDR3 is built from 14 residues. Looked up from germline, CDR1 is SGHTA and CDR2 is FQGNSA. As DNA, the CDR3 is TGTGCCAGCAGCCAGCGGGGTCGGAACACTGAAGCTTTCTTT. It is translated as CASSQRGRNTEAFF. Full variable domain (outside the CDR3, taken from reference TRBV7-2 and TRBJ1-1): GAGVSQSPSNKVTEKGKDVELRCDPISGHTALYWYRQSLGQGLEFLIYFQGNSAPDKSGLPSDRFSAERTGGSVSTLTIQRTQQEDSAVYLCASSQRGRNTEAFFGQGTRLTVV.

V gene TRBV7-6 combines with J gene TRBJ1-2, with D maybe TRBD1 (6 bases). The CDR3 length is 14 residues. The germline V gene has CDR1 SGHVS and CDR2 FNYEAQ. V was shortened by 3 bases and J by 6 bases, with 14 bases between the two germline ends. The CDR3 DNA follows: TGTGCCAGCAGCTTCAGAAAAGGGGGGGATGGCTACACCTTC. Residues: CASSFRKGGDGYTF. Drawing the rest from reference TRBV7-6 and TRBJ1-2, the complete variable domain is GAGVSQSPRYKVTKRGQDVALRCDPISGHVSLYWYRQALGQGPEFLTYFNYEAQQDKSGLPNDRFSAERPEGSISTLTIQRTEQRDSAMYRCASSFRKGGDGYTFGSGTRLTVV.

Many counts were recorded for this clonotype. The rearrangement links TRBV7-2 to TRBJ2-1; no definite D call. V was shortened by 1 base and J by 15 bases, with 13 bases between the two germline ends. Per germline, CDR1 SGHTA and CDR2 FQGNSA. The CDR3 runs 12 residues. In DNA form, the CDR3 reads TGTGCCAGCAGCTTAGGATCCCGCTGGAGGTTCTTC. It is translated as CASSLGSRWRFF. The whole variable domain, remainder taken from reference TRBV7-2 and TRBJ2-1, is GAGVSQSPSNKVTEKGKDVELRCDPISGHTALYWYRQSLGQGLEFLIYFQGNSAPDKSGLPSDRFSAERTGGSVSTLTIQRTQQEDSAVYLCASSLGSRWRFFGPGTRLTVL.

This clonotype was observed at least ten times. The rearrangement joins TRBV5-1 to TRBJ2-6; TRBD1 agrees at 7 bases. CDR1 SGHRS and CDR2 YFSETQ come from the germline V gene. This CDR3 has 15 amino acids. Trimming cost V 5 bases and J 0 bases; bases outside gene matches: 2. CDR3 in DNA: TGCGCCAGCAGGACAGGGAGCTCTGGGGCCAACGTCCTGACTTTC. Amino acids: CASRTGSSGANVLTF.

CDR3 in DNA: TGTGCCAGCAGCTTAGCGTTAGGTCAAGTGAAAGAGGCTTTCTTT. Translated, it gives CASSLALGQVKEAFF. The J gene is TRBJ1-1, the V gene TRBV7-9; D ambiguous. Germline V gives CDR1 SEHNR, CDR2 FQNEAQ (reference sequence). V lost 0 bases and J lost 11, with 19 bases in between. The CDR3 covers 15 residues.

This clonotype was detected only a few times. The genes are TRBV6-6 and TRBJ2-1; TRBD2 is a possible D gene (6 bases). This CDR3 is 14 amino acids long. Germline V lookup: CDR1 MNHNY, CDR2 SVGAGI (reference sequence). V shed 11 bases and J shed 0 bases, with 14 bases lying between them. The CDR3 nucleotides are TGTGCCGCGGTAGCGGTTAGCTCCTACAATGAGCAGTTCTTC. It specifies CAAVAVSSYNEQFF.

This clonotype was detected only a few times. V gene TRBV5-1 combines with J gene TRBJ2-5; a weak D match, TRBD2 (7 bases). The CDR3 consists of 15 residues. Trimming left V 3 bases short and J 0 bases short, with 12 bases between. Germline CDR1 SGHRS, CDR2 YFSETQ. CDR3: CASSWAGAYQETQYF. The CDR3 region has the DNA TGCGCCAGCAGCTGGGCGGGGGCTTACCAAGAGACCCAGTACTTC.